This T cell receptor (beta chain) appears in the sequencing data of a study of CD8 T cells in Susac syndrome. The CDR3 sequence is 12 residues long. CDR1 and CDR2 from the germline V gene are MNHEY and SMNVEV (reference sequence). The V and J ends lost 8 bases and 10 bases respectively, with 15 bases between them. For this clonotype: Its antigen is not identified.

Relapsing-remitting disease, either stable or active, was present in the treatment-naive patients who were the multiple sclerosis controls. FACS enriched CD8+ TEMRA cells, while bulk CD8+ and CD4+ were negatively isolated. The RNA, about 0.45 to 1 ug, was put through reverse transcription using random hexamers. Amplification of the TCR beta CDR3 was carried out by immunoSEQ multiplex PCR, which spanned a total of 54 Vbeta and 13 Jbeta segments. TCRdb processed the immunoSEQ multiplex PCR reads anew with MiXCR; each CDR3 protein has one entry. The sample holds 210,000 or so distinct CDR3 sequences, roughly 90% seen once. Study-level results: That the number of individuals in its TCR sequencing and HLA analysis was relatively small was acknowledged by the study.

This chain joins TRBV27 and TRBJ2-1, with D possibly TRBD2 on 6 matching bases. This receptor was taken from a human donor with multiple sclerosis. Sequenced: CD8+ T cells from PBMCs. The CDR3 nucleotides read TGTGCCAGCGGGCGGGGCGGTGGGGAGCAGTTCTTC. Encoded protein: CASGRGGGEQFF.